This record covers a single T cell receptor (beta chain). Its antigen is currently unknown. The sample is drawn from a study of T cell responses to AZD1222 COVID-19 vaccine. Germline values: CDR1 GTSNPN, CDR2 SVGIG (reference sequence). V dropped 2 bases and J dropped 2 bases, with 7 bases sitting between them. This CDR3 comprises 12 residues. Samples with a second dose at about 4 or about 12 weeks were pooled together. Data came from immunoSEQ multiplex PCR; TCRdb stores just in-frame clones and leaves some out. The repertoire holds 80,000 or so clones, with roughly 90% as singletons. Study results and limitations: Donors in the cohort were predominantly white British and more often female, and clonal diversity was possibly underestimated. Spike-specific TCRs gained breadth and depth after people received two AZD1222 doses. Spike-spanning, vaccine-associated CD4 TCRs were dominant at 160-218 and 743-854.

This sequence was found in an adult who received the AZD1222 COVID-19 vaccine. Sample: peripheral blood, taken 28 days after the second AZD1222 dose. The rearrangement links TRBV30 to TRBJ2-7; no definite D call. CDR3 bases: TGTGCCTGGAGTCTTGCGGCCTACGAGCAGTACTTC. Its protein is CAWSLAAYEQYF.